This TCR beta chain derives from a study of shared clonotypes between healthy human individuals. This was a deep-level run. The data were produced by immunoSEQ multiplex PCR, yet TCRdb's version contains in-frame clones alone and is incomplete. Among hundreds of thousands of clones listed, 76% were seen once. The length of the CDR3 is 12 residues. Germline values: CDR1 SGHTA, CDR2 FQGNSA. The V end lost 5 bases, the J end lost 2 bases, and 5 bases lay between the germline ends. The chain employs TRBV7-2 and TRBJ2-3; D uncertain. The sample was PBMCs. The TCR originated in a woman between 40 and 55 years old in good health. Some clones in this sample may be carry-over from other donors' samples. CDR3 in amino acids: CASSRNTDTQYF. DNA of the CDR3: TGTGCCAGCAGCCGAAACACAGATACGCAGTATTTT. Full variable domain (rest looked up from reference TRBV7-2 and TRBJ2-3): GAGVSQSPSNKVTEKGKDVELRCDPISGHTALYWYRQSLGQGLEFLIYFQGNSAPDKSGLPSDRFSAERTGGSVSTLTIQRTQQEDSAVYLCASSRNTDTQYFGPGTRLTVL.